This TCR beta chain was sequenced for a study of blood T cell repertoires in COVID-19. Turning to the study itself: COVID-19 samples from acute and convalescent phases originated in the United States, Italy and Spain. From T cells, B-cell-depleted T cells, or PBMCs came the material, which was cDNA or gDNA.

Repertoires were generated with immunoSEQ multiplex PCR, while TCRdb's copy carries only in-frame clones and drops some. Among over 15,000 clones listed, 65% to 85% were seen once. The receptor was derived from a human donor in a cohort sampled during active COVID-19. Input material: peripheral blood.

CDR3 sequence (DNA): TGTGCCAGCACCCCATCAAACTCTGGGGCCAACGTCCTGACTTTC. It yields the protein CASTPSNSGANVLTF. The chain couples TRBV6-2 or TRBV6-3 to TRBJ2-6; D is unresolved. The CDR3 loop spans 15 amino acids. Germline CDR1 is MNHEY and CDR2 is SVGEGT. Trimming removed 7 bases at V and 0 bases at J, with 10 bases between.